Following are 26 T cell receptor beta chains from one sample sequenced in a study of shared clonotypes between healthy human individuals. Repertoires were generated with immunoSEQ multiplex PCR, while TCRdb's copy carries only in-frame clones and drops some. The sample holds more than 450,000 clones; more than 65% are singletons and the top ten take roughly 13%. Material: PBMCs. These receptors all stem from a woman in her 40s in good health. Some clones in this sample may be carry-over from other donors' samples.

The chain couples TRBV7-2 to TRBJ2-7, with a weak D call TRBD1 (6 bases). CDR1 SGHTA and CDR2 FQGNSA come from the germline V gene. With 2 bases removed from V and 2 bases from J, the gap between germline ends came to 16 bases. This CDR3 is built from 16 residues. The CDR3 protein is CASSLLPDSSAYEQYF. The CDR3 DNA sequence: TGTGCCAGCAGCTTACTACCGGACAGTTCAGCCTACGAGCAGTACTTC. Full variable domain (missing parts from reference TRBV7-2 and TRBJ2-7): GAGVSQSPSNKVTEKGKDVELRCDPISGHTALYWYRQSLGQGLEFLIYFQGNSAPDKSGLPSDRFSAERTGGSVSTLTIQRTQQEDSAVYLCASSLLPDSSAYEQYFGPGTRLTVT.

The sample holds a few counts of this clone. V is TRBV28 and J is TRBJ2-3, with D unresolved. Trimming took off 3 bases at V and 6 bases at J, with 4 bases between the two ends. CDR1 and CDR2 (germline): MDHEN, SYDVKM. The CDR3 is made up of 11 amino acids. CDR3 DNA sequence: TGTGCCAGCAGTTTGTTGGATACGCAGTATTTT. Translated, it gives CASSLLDTQYF.

V usage is TRBV18 and J usage is TRBJ2-5; the match to TRBD1 covers 10 bases. The CDR3 contains 16 residues. Germline CDR1 is KGHSH and CDR2 is LQKENI. V shed 3 bases and J 4 bases; nucleotides not matched to a gene: 8. The CDR3 DNA follows: TGTGCCAGCTCACCGCGAAGACAGGGGGCCGGAGAGACCCAGTACTTC. It encodes CASSPRRQGAGETQYF.

This chain uses TRBV27 with TRBJ2-3; D is ambiguous. Deletions cut 7 bases from V and 1 base from J, with 9 bases between. Germline V gene lookup returns CDR1 MNHEY and CDR2 SMNVEV (reference sequence). The CDR3 covers 13 residues. CDR3 sequence (DNA): TGTGCCAGCATGAAAAGCGGCACAGATACGCAGTATTTT. Protein product: CASMKSGTDTQYF.

The CDR3 DNA is TGTGCCAGCAGTCCCGGGGGGGCGACCTACGAGCAGTACTTC. This translates into CASSPGGATYEQYF. The rearrangement links TRBV28 to TRBJ2-7, with TRBD2 matching over 8 bases. Trimming removed 5 bases from V and 2 bases from J; junction bases left unmatched: 5. The V gene's germline CDR1 is MDHEN and CDR2 SYDVKM. This CDR3 is built from 14 residues.

The chain is built from TRBV7-3 and TRBJ2-3; 14 positions match TRBD2. The CDR3 contains 16 residues. Germline CDR1 is SGHTA and CDR2 is FQGTGA. The J segment lost 4 bases and the V segment lost 5 bases, leaving 5 bases of the junction unmatched. CDR3 protein: CASSQRLAGGADTQYF. For the CDR3, the DNA is TGTGCCAGCAGCCAGCGACTAGCGGGAGGGGCAGATACGCAGTATTTT.

The CDR3 is CAVGGSSGNTIYF. CDR3 DNA sequence: TGTGCCGTCGGCGGGAGCTCTGGAAACACCATATATTTT. The rearrangement links TRBV7-9 to TRBJ1-3, with D unresolved. The CDR3 spans 13 residues. Trimming cost V 11 bases and J 0 bases, with 11 bases left between them. The germline gives CDR1 SEHNR, CDR2 FQNEAQ (reference sequence).

This chain connects TRBV9 to TRBJ2-2; D unclear. CDR1 is SGDLS, CDR2 YYNGEE, per germline. The germline V and J ends were trimmed by 4 bases and 4 bases, with 17 bases remaining between them. The CDR3 is 16 amino acids. This chain's CDR3 is CASSPLSPQSTGELFF. The CDR3 nucleotides read TGTGCCAGCAGCCCACTCTCCCCGCAAAGCACCGGGGAGCTGTTTTTT.

CDR3 sequence: CSVSGLAGVWLRNEQFF. In nucleotides, the CDR3 is TGCAGCGTTTCGGGACTAGCGGGAGTTTGGCTCCGAAACGAGCAGTTCTTC. The gene calls are TRBV29-1 and TRBJ2-1, with TRBD2 matching 14 bases. The CDR3 runs to 17 residues. Germline V gene data show CDR1 as SQVTM and CDR2 as ANQGSEA. V lost 5 bases and J lost 10; bases outside the gene matches: 16.

The V gene is TRBV9, the J gene TRBJ2-3, with 7 bases lining up with TRBD2. The CDR3 loop spans 15 amino acids. V gave up 3 bases and J gave up 0 bases; unmatched junction bases: 4. Germline CDR1 reads SGDLS; CDR2 reads YYNGEE. CDR3 bases: TGTGCCAGCAGCGGTCCTAGCGGAAGCACAGATACGCAGTATTTT. As protein: CASSGPSGSTDTQYF.

This clone was detected once. The chain is built from TRBV30 and TRBJ1-2; D is perhaps TRBD1 (6 bases). Germline loops: CDR1 GTSNPN, CDR2 SVGIG (reference sequence). Trimming took 3 bases from V and 8 from J, leaving 22 bases between them. This CDR3 is 15 amino acids long. The CDR3 protein is CAWSALNTGSGGYTF. The DNA for the CDR3 is TGTGCCTGGAGCGCCCTCAATACAGGGTCCGGCGGCTACACCTTC. Complete variable domain (other parts from reference TRBV30 and TRBJ1-2): SQTIHQWPATLVQPVGSPLSLECTVEGTSNPNLYWYRQAAGRGLQLLFYSVGIGQISSEVPQNLSASRPQDRQFILSSKKLLLSDSGFYLCAWSALNTGSGGYTFGSGTRLTVV.

The chain is built from TRBV29-1 and TRBJ2-3; tentative D call: TRBD2 (6 bases). The ends were cut back, 5 bases at V and 0 bases at J, with 12 bases in the middle. Germline lookup yields CDR1 SQVTM and CDR2 ANQGSEA. The CDR3 length is 14 residues. CDR3 loop: CSVILRESTDTQYF. The CDR3 coding sequence is TGCAGCGTTATACTCCGGGAGAGCACAGATACGCAGTATTTT.

The sample holds a few counts of this clone. The chain couples TRBV7-2 to TRBJ2-7; a possible D gene is TRBD2 (5 bases). The germline V and J ends were trimmed by 3 bases and 2 bases, with 11 bases remaining between them. Germline V CDR1 and CDR2: SGHTA, FQGNSA. This CDR3 has 14 residues. This CDR3 reads CASSLLRTAYEQYF. In nucleotides, the CDR3 is TGTGCCAGCAGCTTGCTCAGGACTGCCTACGAGCAGTACTTC.

The chain recombines TRBV5-4 with TRBJ2-3; 7 nucleotides align to TRBD2. The CDR3 length is 17 residues. CDR1 is SGHNT and CDR2 is YYREEE in the germline V gene (reference sequence). V trimming: 5 bases; J trimming: 3 bases; junction bases outside the gene matches: 15. CDR3 in amino acids: CASRKGGAGVGTDTQYF. The CDR3 coding sequence is TGTGCCAGCAGGAAGGGCGGTGCGGGAGTAGGTACAGATACGCAGTATTTT.

A single count supports this clone. This sequence joins TRBV6-5 and TRBJ1-1; weak D call: TRBD1 (5 bases). The V gene lost 2 bases and the J gene lost 1 base, with 14 bases spanning the gap. The CDR3 runs to 16 residues. In germline, CDR1 is MNHEY, CDR2 SVGAGI. The CDR3 is CASSYRPITGNTEAFF. CDR3 nucleotide sequence: TGTGCCAGCAGTTACCGTCCAATAACAGGGAACACTGAAGCTTTCTTT.

V gene TRBV5-1 combines with J gene TRBJ2-2; D is undetermined. The length of the CDR3 is 13 residues. V was pared by 0 bases and J by 7 bases, with 7 bases between. Per germline, CDR1 SGHRS and CDR2 YFSETQ. The CDR3 region has the DNA TGCGCCAGCAGCTTGGGGCAACGCGGGGAGCTGTTTTTT. Protein: CASSLGQRGELFF.

This clone was recorded many times. The same CDR3 also results from other DNA sequences found in this sample. The rearrangement uses TRBV28 and TRBJ1-4; D may be TRBD1 (5 bases). V was cut by 2 bases and J by 5 bases, with 9 bases left in between. This CDR3 contains 14 residues. Germline V gene sequence: CDR1 MDHEN, CDR2 SYDVKM. The CDR3 spells CASSLQGGNEKLFF. The DNA of the CDR3 is TGTGCCAGCAGTTTACAGGGAGGGAATGAAAAACTGTTTTTT.

The J gene is TRBJ2-3, the V gene TRBV10-3, with 9 nucleotides matching TRBD1. The length of the CDR3 is 15 residues. J gave up 4 bases and V 3 bases, and 5 bases lay outside the gene matches. From germline, CDR1 is ENHRY and CDR2 SYGVKD. Written as DNA, the CDR3 is TGTGCCATCAGTGATCGGACAGGGGCGGCAGATACGCAGTATTTT. It yields the protein CAISDRTGAADTQYF.

The rearrangement links TRBV11-3 to TRBJ2-5; the D gene is possibly TRBD1 (5 bases). CDR3 length: 13 amino acids. Germline-derived CDR1 and CDR2 are SGHNT and YENEEA. V gave up 4 bases and J gave up 4 bases, with 10 bases separating them. The chain's CDR3 is CASSSGHGETQYF. In DNA form, the CDR3 reads TGTGCCAGCAGCTCTGGACATGGAGAGACCCAGTACTTC.

Many counts were recorded for this clone. The chain couples TRBV10-2 to TRBJ2-7; no definite D call. CDR3 size: 14 residues. Deletions cut 8 bases from V and 0 bases from J, with 14 bases between. In germline, CDR1 is WSHSY, CDR2 SAAADI. The CDR3 DNA reads TGCGCCAGCTGCAGACTGGCCAGCTCCTACGAGCAGTACTTC. Translation: CASCRLASSYEQYF.

The chain is built from TRBV25-1 and TRBJ2-7; TRBD2 aligns across 8 bases. The CDR3 is 17 residues long. Germline loops: CDR1 MGHDK, CDR2 SYGVNS. After removal of 8 bases from V and 0 bases from J, the junction contained 15 bases not matched to a gene. CDR3 sequence: CASDAGGGAVPSYEQYF. In DNA, the CDR3 is TGTGCCAGCGACGCGGGGGGAGGGGCTGTTCCCTCCTACGAGCAGTACTTC.

The chain carries TRBV15 and TRBJ1-2; D unresolved. Trimming took 5 bases from V and 1 from J, leaving 14 bases between them. Germline V lookup: CDR1 LNHNV, CDR2 YYDKDF (reference sequence). The CDR3 has 15 amino acids. Written as DNA, the CDR3 is TGTGCCACCAGCGTAGGACGGATCCTTAACTATGGCTACACCTTC. It encodes CATSVGRILNYGYTF.

This clone has only one observation. The rearrangement uses TRBV4-1 and TRBJ2-3; the D is unclear. V lost 6 bases, J lost 8 bases, and 21 bases lay in between. Per the germline V gene, CDR1 is MGHRA and CDR2 is YSYEKL. The CDR3 length is 15 residues. The CDR3: CASSRNSHSLGTQYF. The CDR3 coding sequence is TGCGCCAGCAGTCGGAATTCGCATTCTTTGGGTACGCAGTATTTT.

The chain is built from TRBV9 and TRBJ2-1; no reliable D call. Germline lookup yields CDR1 SGDLS and CDR2 YYNGEE. This CDR3 spans 12 amino acids. With 0 bases removed from V and 7 bases from J, the gap between germline ends came to 5 bases. The CDR3 here is CASSVAPNEQFF. DNA for the CDR3: TGTGCCAGCAGCGTAGCCCCGAATGAGCAGTTCTTC.

The genes are TRBV6-4 and TRBJ2-2; D gene uncertain. The CDR3 covers 15 residues. Germline CDR1 reads MRHNA; CDR2 reads SNTAGT. The V gene lost 4 bases and the J gene lost 1 base, with 10 bases spanning the gap. The CDR3 region is CASSAQVGNTGELFF. CDR3 DNA sequence: TGTGCCAGCAGTGCCCAAGTGGGGAACACCGGGGAGCTGTTTTTT.

V and J are TRBV5-4 and TRBJ2-3; 8 bases align to TRBD2. This CDR3 has 14 residues. The V gene's germline CDR1 is SGHNT and CDR2 YYREEE (reference sequence). V lost 3 bases, J lost 4 bases, and 4 bases stayed unmatched. The CDR3 sequence: CASSSGLAADTQYF. Here the CDR3 DNA reads TGTGCCAGCAGCTCAGGACTAGCCGCAGATACGCAGTATTTT.